This T cell receptor beta chain was observed in a study of T cells after yellow fever vaccination. Overall study findings and caveats: Abundant bulk-population clonotypes could contaminate the FACS-sorted repertoires. The CD4 and CD8 compartments had a small share of their clonotypes in common.

UMIs and a universal primer site were added when TCR cDNA was made by 5'RACE template switching. TCRdb called the 5' RACE reads again in MiXCR, with one record for every CDR3 protein. This repertoire shows some 300,000 distinct CDR3 sequences, roughly 8.7% found once; its top ten account for around 3.5%. With respect to this clonotype: Its antigen is not known.

Specimen: CD4+ T cells sorted from PBMCs, collected 5 days after the yellow fever booster vaccination. This TCR was recovered from a man in his late teens or twenties who received the YFV17D yellow fever vaccine.

Here the CDR3 DNA reads TGCGCCAGCAGCCCTGACAGGGGAGGTAGTGGCTACACCTTC. Protein sequence: CASSPDRGGSGYTF. V gene TRBV5-1 combines with J gene TRBJ1-2; 8 positions match TRBD1. In germline, CDR1 is SGHRS, CDR2 YFSETQ. This CDR3 spans 14 amino acids. V trimming: 4 bases; J trimming: 7 bases; junction bases outside the gene matches: 9.